Each of the 27 T cell receptor beta chains below was sequenced from the same sample in a study of T cell responses to AZD1222 COVID-19 vaccine. Produced via immunoSEQ multiplex PCR; TCRdb's table is partial and in-frame only. The repertoire holds over 150,000 clones, with around 85% as singletons. The sample in question was peripheral blood, obtained 28 days after the second AZD1222 dose. The receptors were gathered from an adult who received the AZD1222 COVID-19 vaccine.

The chain uses TRBV19 and TRBJ1-5; D call uncertain. This CDR3 has 14 residues. The V end was cut by 3 bases, the J end by 4 bases, with 10 bases between. Germline V gene sequence: CDR1 LNHDA, CDR2 SQIVND (reference sequence). The chain's CDR3 is CASSITVRNQPQHF. The CDR3 DNA is TGTGCCAGTAGTATCACAGTAAGAAATCAGCCCCAGCATTTT.

The chain joins TRBV5-8 to TRBJ2-3; the D gene is possibly TRBD2 (6 bases). Germline CDR1 and CDR2: SGHTS and YDEGEE. CDR3 length: 15 amino acids. V shed 2 bases and J shed 2 bases, with 12 bases lying between them. The CDR3 sequence: CASSFGRGFTDTQYF. In DNA, the CDR3 is TGTGCCAGCAGCTTTGGCCGGGGGTTCACAGATACGCAGTATTTT.

V and J are TRBV27 and TRBJ1-1; 7 bases align to TRBD1. V shed 4 bases and J 2 bases; nucleotides not matched to a gene: 7. Germline-derived CDR1 and CDR2 are MNHEY and SMNVEV (reference sequence). The CDR3 extends over 15 amino acids. Here the CDR3 reads CASSSRTGLNTEAFF. The CDR3 DNA reads as TGTGCCAGCAGTTCCCGGACAGGACTTAACACTGAAGCTTTCTTT.

J is TRBJ1-4 and V is TRBV3-1 (or the pseudogene TRBV3-2), with D perhaps TRBD1 (6 bases). In germline, CDR1 is LGHDT, CDR2 YNNKEL (reference sequence). Trimming left V 0 bases short and J 7 bases short, with 15 bases between. The CDR3 totals 16 residues. The CDR3 here is CASSQDHGRGGEKLFF. CDR3 bases: TGTGCCAGCAGCCAAGATCACGGCAGGGGTGGTGAAAAACTGTTTTTT.

This chain uses TRBV6-6 with TRBJ2-5, with 14 positions matching TRBD2. Germline CDR1 and CDR2: MNHNY and SVGAGI (reference sequence). Trimming removed 6 bases from V and 2 bases from J; junction bases left unmatched: 5. The length of the CDR3 is 16 residues. The CDR3 here is CASRTGLAGGQETQYF. The CDR3 nucleotides read TGTGCCAGCAGAACCGGACTAGCGGGGGGACAAGAGACCCAGTACTTC.

Concerning this clone itself: Other nucleotide sequences from this sample produce the same CDR3. This chain connects TRBV7-8 to TRBJ2-7, with no clear D. V was cut by 5 bases and J by 3 bases, with 5 bases left in between. The CDR3 is made up of 11 amino acids. Looked up from germline, CDR1 is SGHVS and CDR2 is FQNEAQ. The CDR3 loop reads CASSPSYEQYF. For the CDR3, the DNA is TGTGCCAGCAGCCCCAGCTACGAGCAGTACTTC.

The chain combines TRBV3-1 (or the pseudogene TRBV3-2) with TRBJ1-6; no reliable D call. Germline CDR1 reads LGHDT; CDR2 reads YNNKEL (reference sequence). The CDR3 is 12 residues long. Trimming removed 3 bases from V and 13 bases from J, with 10 bases in between. CDR3 amino acids: CASSQAYRPLHF. The CDR3 DNA is TGTGCCAGCAGCCAGGCCTACCGCCCCCTCCACTTT.

This chain uses TRBV6-2 or TRBV6-3 with TRBJ2-7; perhaps TRBD2 as D (6 bases). The CDR3 contains 16 residues. CDR1 is MNHEY, CDR2 SVGEGT, per germline. Trimming cost V 5 bases and J 1 base, with 18 bases left between them. Written as DNA, the CDR3 is TGTGCCAGCAGTAGCCCTCTTGCGGGGCTTTCCTACGAGCAGTACTTC. Translating it yields CASSSPLAGLSYEQYF.

This clone occurred once. J is TRBJ2-3 and V is TRBV7-8; tentatively, D is TRBD2 (5 bases). V was trimmed by 3 bases and J by 1 base, leaving 14 bases between them. Germline assignment: CDR1 SGHVS and CDR2 FQNEAQ. This CDR3 has 16 amino acids. CDR3 sequence: CASSLYSTGGTDTQYF. CDR3 sequence (DNA): TGTGCCAGCAGCTTGTACAGCACCGGGGGCACAGATACGCAGTATTTT.

The table lists this clone with a few counts. This sequence joins TRBV6-6 and TRBJ1-5; D call uncertain. The germline V gene encodes CDR1 MNHNY and CDR2 SVGAGI (reference sequence). The CDR3 sequence is 11 residues long. Trimming cost V 11 bases and J 4 bases, with 9 bases left between them. The DNA for the CDR3 is TGTGCCTCGGGCGAGAATCAGCCCCAGCATTTT. Translating it yields CASGENQPQHF.

The chain links TRBV5-4 to TRBJ1-6; no firm D call. This CDR3 comprises 14 residues. V was shortened by 4 bases and J by 7 bases, with 12 bases between the two germline ends. Per germline, CDR1 SGHNT and CDR2 YYREEE (reference sequence). CDR3 sequence reads: CASSPPGSNSPLHF. CDR3 coding DNA: TGTGCCAGCAGCCCGCCAGGCTCCAATTCACCCCTCCACTTT.

Only a few counts were recorded for this clone. This chain uses TRBV4-3 with TRBJ2-3, with TRBD2 identical over 11 bases. This CDR3 is built from 15 residues. Germline V gene lookup returns CDR1 LGHNA and CDR2 YSLEER. V was pared by 4 bases and J by 2 bases, with 2 bases of the junction left unmatched. DNA for the CDR3: TGCGCCAGCAGCCCTAGCGGGGGGCACACAGATACGCAGTATTTT. It translates to CASSPSGGHTDTQYF.

The J gene is TRBJ2-7, the V gene TRBV9; D unclear. Germline loops: CDR1 SGDLS, CDR2 YYNGEE. V was clipped by 3 bases and J by 2 bases, with 9 bases between them. The CDR3 totals 13 residues. The chain's CDR3 is CASSAEVTYEQYF. As DNA, the CDR3 is TGTGCCAGCAGCGCGGAAGTTACCTACGAGCAGTACTTC.

Only a few counts were recorded for this clone. The chain uses TRBV4-2 and TRBJ2-1, with D possibly matching TRBD1 (6 bases). V lost 1 base to trimming and J lost 2 bases, with 15 bases between them. The CDR3 extends over 17 amino acids. Per germline, CDR1 LGHNA and CDR2 YNFKEQ. CDR3 coding DNA: TGTGCCAGCAGCCAAGTGCAAGGGGGTAACGCCTACAATGAGCAGTTCTTC. Protein sequence: CASSQVQGGNAYNEQFF.

This clone is a singleton in its sample. The J gene is TRBJ1-1, the V gene TRBV11-2, with D perhaps matching TRBD1 (5 bases). Germline V CDR1 and CDR2: SGHAT, FQNNGV. The CDR3 runs to 13 residues. V lost 7 bases and J lost 4, with 13 bases in between. CDR3 sequence: CASTTGGATEAFF. The CDR3 DNA follows: TGTGCCAGCACCACGGGAGGGGCCACTGAAGCTTTCTTT.

The chain carries TRBV11-2 and TRBJ2-7; D perhaps matches TRBD1 (6 bases). V shed 1 base and J shed 6 bases, with 13 bases lying between them. The CDR3 has 14 amino acids. Looked up from germline, CDR1 is SGHAT and CDR2 is FQNNGV. The DNA for the CDR3 is TGTGCCAGCAGCTTAGGTCTCAGGGGAGCCGAGCAGTACTTC. Amino acid sequence: CASSLGLRGAEQYF.

This chain uses TRBV2 with TRBJ1-1, with no clear D. The V gene's germline CDR1 is SNHLY and CDR2 FYNNEI. V gave up 7 bases and J gave up 1 base, with 7 bases separating them. This CDR3 has 12 amino acids. The DNA for the CDR3 is TGTGCCAGCAAGAACCCGAACACTGAAGCTTTCTTT. It specifies CASKNPNTEAFF.

The J gene is TRBJ2-6, the V gene TRBV23-1; D remains unclear. TRBV23-1 is an open reading frame, and its role is uncertain. The CDR3 is 20 amino acids. Trimming removed 4 bases at V and 0 bases at J, with 22 bases between. The CDR3 is CASSRIQLAVSRSGANVLTF. CDR3 nucleotides: TGCGCCAGCAGTCGAATTCAGTTGGCGGTTAGTCGCTCTGGGGCCAACGTCCTGACTTTC.

The chain links TRBV7-9 to TRBJ1-5; TRBD1 is a possible D gene (6 bases). Per the germline V gene, CDR1 is SEHNR and CDR2 is FQNEAQ (reference sequence). The CDR3 is 12 amino acids. Trimming took off 4 bases at V and 9 bases at J, with 10 bases between the two ends. DNA for the CDR3: TGTGCCAGCAGCTCAGGGGCTCGGCCCCAGCATTTT. Translated: CASSSGARPQHF.

This clone is a singleton in its sample. The genes are TRBV5-4 and TRBJ1-6; possible D gene TRBD1, 5 bases. Per the germline V gene, CDR1 is SGHNT and CDR2 is YYREEE (reference sequence). CDR3 length: 16 amino acids. V was shortened by 4 bases and J by 0 bases, with 11 bases between the two germline ends. CDR3 loop: CASSRDGSSYNSPLHF. The CDR3 DNA reads as TGTGCCAGCAGCCGGGACGGGAGCTCCTATAATTCACCCCTCCACTTT.

The chain carries TRBV19 and TRBJ2-4, with 7 bases lining up with TRBD2. V trimming: 5 bases; J trimming: 3 bases; junction bases outside the gene matches: 1. This CDR3 comprises 13 residues. The germline V gene encodes CDR1 LNHDA and CDR2 SQIVND (reference sequence). For the CDR3, the DNA is TGTGCCAGTAGTTGGGAGGGCAAAAACATTCAGTACTTC. Encoded protein: CASSWEGKNIQYF.

The rearrangement links TRBV5-5 to TRBJ1-2; D gene ambiguous. There are 14 residues in the CDR3. The germline gives CDR1 SGHKS, CDR2 YYEKEE (reference sequence). Trimming cost V 0 bases and J 8 bases, with 14 bases left between them. CDR3: CASSLGGIGKGYTF. The CDR3 coding sequence is TGTGCCAGCAGCTTGGGAGGTATAGGGAAAGGCTACACCTTC. The variable domain in full, with the rest retrieved from reference TRBV5-5 and TRBJ1-2, is DAGVTQSPTHLIKTRGQQVTLRCSPISGHKSVSWYQQVLGQGPQFIFQYYEKEERGRGNFPDRFSARQFPNYSSELNVNALLLGDSALYLCASSLGGIGKGYTFGSGTRLTVV.

The chain links TRBV12-5 to TRBJ1-2; weak D call: TRBD1 (6 bases). Between the trimmed V and J ends, which lost 5 bases and 5 bases, there was a span of 12 bases. The length of the CDR3 is 13 residues. Germline CDR1 reads LGHNT; CDR2 reads FRNRAP. The CDR3 bases are TGTGCTAGTGGTGCCGGACAGACTTATGGCTACACCTTC. It translates to CASGAGQTYGYTF.

This chain links TRBV30 with TRBJ1-6; possible D gene TRBD1, 6 bases. This CDR3 is 14 amino acids long. Germline CDR1 reads GTSNPN; CDR2 reads SVGIG (reference sequence). Deletions cut 4 bases from V and 12 bases from J, with 19 bases between. The DNA for the CDR3 is TGTGCCTGGACCCTCTCAGGGGATCGGGGACCCCTCCACTTT. Amino acids: CAWTLSGDRGPLHF.

The chain combines TRBV4-1 with TRBJ1-2, with D tentatively TRBD1 (5 bases). Germline-derived CDR1 and CDR2 are MGHRA and YSYEKL. The CDR3 covers 14 residues. Trimming removed 2 bases at V and 4 bases at J, with 11 bases between. CDR3 residues: CASSQPPGTYGYTF. The CDR3 bases are TGCGCCAGCAGCCAACCCCCCGGGACCTATGGCTACACCTTC.

The chain joins TRBV10-1 to TRBJ2-2; the D is unclear. This CDR3 spans 14 amino acids. V was shortened by 4 bases and J by 0 bases, with 6 bases between the two germline ends. CDR1 WNHNN and CDR2 SYGVQD come from the germline V gene (reference sequence). The CDR3 region is CASSAIANTGELFF. DNA for the CDR3: TGCGCCAGCAGTGCGATCGCGAACACCGGGGAGCTGTTTTTT.

The chain links TRBV19 to TRBJ1-2; 9 positions match TRBD1. The CDR3 is 14 amino acids. Germline CDR1 reads LNHDA; CDR2 reads SQIVND (reference sequence). Trimming removed 9 bases from V and 0 bases from J; junction bases left unmatched: 5. DNA for the CDR3: TGTGCCAGCTCGACAGGGGGACCTAACTATGGCTACACCTTC. It codes for CASSTGGPNYGYTF.